This T cell receptor beta chain was retrieved from a study of blood T cell repertoires in COVID-19. Profiled with immunoSEQ multiplex PCR; TCRdb holds only in-frame clones, not every one. The sample records under 250,000 clones, 83% being singletons. In germline, CDR1 is SGHNT, CDR2 YENEEA. Between the trimmed V and J ends, which lost 0 bases and 0 bases, there was a span of 8 bases. The CDR3 covers 16 residues. The source of this sequence is a woman in her thirties or forties who had been exposed to COVID-19. The sequencing sample was made of PBMCs or T cells enriched from blood (not recorded which). The rearrangement links TRBV11-3 to TRBJ1-4, with D uncertain. DNA of the CDR3: TGTGCCAGCAGCTTAGATGGCCCCACAACTAATGAAAAACTGTTTTTT. It is translated as CASSLDGPTTNEKLFF.